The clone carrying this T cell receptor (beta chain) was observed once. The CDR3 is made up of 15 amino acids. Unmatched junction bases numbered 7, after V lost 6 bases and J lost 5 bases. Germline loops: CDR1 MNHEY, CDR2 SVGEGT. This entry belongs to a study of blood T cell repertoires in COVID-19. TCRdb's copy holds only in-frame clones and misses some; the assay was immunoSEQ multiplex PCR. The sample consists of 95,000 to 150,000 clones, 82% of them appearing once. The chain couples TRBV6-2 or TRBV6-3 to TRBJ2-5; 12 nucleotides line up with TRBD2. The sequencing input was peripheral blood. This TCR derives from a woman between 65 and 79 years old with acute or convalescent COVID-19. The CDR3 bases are TGTGCCAGCAGATACCTAGCGGGGGGGCCGGAGACCCAGTACTTC. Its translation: CASRYLAGGPETQYF.